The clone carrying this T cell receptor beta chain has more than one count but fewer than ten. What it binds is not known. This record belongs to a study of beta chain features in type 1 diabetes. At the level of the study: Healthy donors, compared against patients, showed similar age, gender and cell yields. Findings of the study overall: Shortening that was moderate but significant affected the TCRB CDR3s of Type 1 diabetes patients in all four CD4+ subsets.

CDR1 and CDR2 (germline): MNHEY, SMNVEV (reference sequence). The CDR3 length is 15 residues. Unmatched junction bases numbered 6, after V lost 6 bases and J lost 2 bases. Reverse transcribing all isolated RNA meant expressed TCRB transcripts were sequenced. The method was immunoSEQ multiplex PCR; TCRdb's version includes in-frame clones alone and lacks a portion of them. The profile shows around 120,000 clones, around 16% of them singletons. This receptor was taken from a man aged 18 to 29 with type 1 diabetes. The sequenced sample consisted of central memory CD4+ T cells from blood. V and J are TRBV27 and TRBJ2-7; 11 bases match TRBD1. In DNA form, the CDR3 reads TGTGCCAGCAGCCCCCTGGGACAGGGGGCCTACGAGCAGTACTTC. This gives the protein CASSPLGQGAYEQYF.